This TCR beta chain was sequenced in a study of HIV-infected patients and healthy controls. Alpha and beta constant-region primers primed reverse transcription of about 0.5 ug RNA. Separate chain-specific third strand synthesis with multiplexing indices produced the alpha and beta libraries. MiXCR, run by TCRdb on the 5' RACE reads, gives a single entry per CDR3 protein. The sample yields about 18,000 distinct CDR3 sequences, less than 15% seen once. Regarding the study as a whole: Healthy control repertoires had roughly threefold more distinct CDR3s than untreated HIV+ repertoires, and higher Shannon diversity.

V was trimmed by 3 bases and J by 11 bases, leaving 12 bases between them. This CDR3 region has 12 residues. Germline V CDR1 and CDR2: KGHSH, LQKENI. Whole blood was used without fractionation, so all unsorted peripheral T cells were included. Worth noting for this clonotype: The antigen remains unidentified.

This clonotype was obtained from an adult in good health. The sample was blood. The chain joins TRBV18 to TRBJ2-3; D perhaps matches TRBD1 (6 bases). CDR3 residues: CASSPETGRQYF. The CDR3 nucleotides are TGTGCCAGCTCACCCGAGACAGGTCGGCAGTATTTT.